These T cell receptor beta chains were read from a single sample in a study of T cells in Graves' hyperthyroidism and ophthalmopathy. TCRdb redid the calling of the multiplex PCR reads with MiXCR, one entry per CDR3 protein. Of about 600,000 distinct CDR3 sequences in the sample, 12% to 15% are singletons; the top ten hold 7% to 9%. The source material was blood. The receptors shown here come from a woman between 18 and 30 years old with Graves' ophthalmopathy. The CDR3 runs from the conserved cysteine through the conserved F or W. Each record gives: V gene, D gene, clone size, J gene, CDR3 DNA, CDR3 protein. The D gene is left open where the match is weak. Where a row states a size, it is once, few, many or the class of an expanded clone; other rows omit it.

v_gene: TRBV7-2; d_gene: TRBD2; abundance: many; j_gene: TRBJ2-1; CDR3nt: TGTGCCAGCAGCTCGACTAGCCCCTACAATGAGCAGTTCTTC; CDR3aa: CASSSTSPYNEQFF
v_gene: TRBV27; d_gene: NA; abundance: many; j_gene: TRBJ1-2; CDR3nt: TGTGCCAGCAGTTTATACGGCCGCTCTTATGGCTACACCTTC; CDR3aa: CASSLYGRSYGYTF
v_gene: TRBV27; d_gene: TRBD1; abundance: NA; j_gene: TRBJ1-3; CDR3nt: TGTGCCAGCAGTTGGACAGGGGCCGTCTCTGGAAACACCATATATTTT; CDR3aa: CASSWTGAVSGNTIYF
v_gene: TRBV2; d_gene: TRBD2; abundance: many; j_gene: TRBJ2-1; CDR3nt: TGTGCCAGCAGCCTGACTAGCGAGGGAAACAATGAGCAGTTCTTC; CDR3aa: CASSLTSEGNNEQFF
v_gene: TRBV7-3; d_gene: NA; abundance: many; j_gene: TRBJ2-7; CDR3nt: TGTGCCAGCAGCTTATCGGCGGGACACCTATCCTACGAGCAGTACTTC; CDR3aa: CASSLSAGHLSYEQYF
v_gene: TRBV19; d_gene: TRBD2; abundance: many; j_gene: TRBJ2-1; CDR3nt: TGTGCCAGTAGTAGGGGACTATACAATGAGCAGTTCTTC; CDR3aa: CASSRGLYNEQFF
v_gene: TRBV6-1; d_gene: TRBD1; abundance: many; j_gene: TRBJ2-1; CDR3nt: TGTGCCAGCAACCCGAGGGGGGACAGGGGACTCTATGAGCAGTTCTTC; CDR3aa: CASNPRGDRGLYEQFF
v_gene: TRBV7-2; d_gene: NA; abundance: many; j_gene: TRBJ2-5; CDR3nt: TGTGCCAGCAGCCGGGGAAAAGAGACCCAGTACTTC; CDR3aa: CASSRGKETQYF
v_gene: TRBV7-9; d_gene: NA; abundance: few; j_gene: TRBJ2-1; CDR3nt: TGTGCCAGCAGACGGGACGTCGAAGCGGAGTTCTTC; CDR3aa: CASRRDVEAEFF
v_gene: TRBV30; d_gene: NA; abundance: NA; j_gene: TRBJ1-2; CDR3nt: TGTGCCTGGAGTGTAATAGGGGGCTATGGCTACACCTTC; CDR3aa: CAWSVIGGYGYTF
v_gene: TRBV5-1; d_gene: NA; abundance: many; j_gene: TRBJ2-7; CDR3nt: TGCGCCAGCAGCTTGTGGCAAGGGAGGTTCTACGAGCAGTACTTC; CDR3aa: CASSLWQGRFYEQYF
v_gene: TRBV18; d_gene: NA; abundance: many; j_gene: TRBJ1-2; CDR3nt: TGTGCCAGCTCTCCGGACAGTAACTATGGCTACACCTTC; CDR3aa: CASSPDSNYGYTF
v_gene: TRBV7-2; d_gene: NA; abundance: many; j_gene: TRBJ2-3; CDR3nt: TGTGCCAGCAGCCCAAGTGGTGCTAGCACAGATACGCAGTATTTT; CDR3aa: CASSPSGASTDTQYF
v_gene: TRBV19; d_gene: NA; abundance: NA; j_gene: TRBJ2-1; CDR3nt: TGTGCCAGTACGACACCGGGGGACAATGAGCAGTTCTTC; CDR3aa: CASTTPGDNEQFF
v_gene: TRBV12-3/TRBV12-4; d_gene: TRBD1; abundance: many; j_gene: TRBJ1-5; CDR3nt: TGTGCCAGCATGCTCTACACAGGGGGTCAGCCCCAGCATTTT; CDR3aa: CASMLYTGGQPQHF
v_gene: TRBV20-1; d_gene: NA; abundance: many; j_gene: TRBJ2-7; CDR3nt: TGCAGTGCTAGAGATGAGATAGTCGCCTACGAGCAGTACTTC; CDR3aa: CSARDEIVAYEQYF
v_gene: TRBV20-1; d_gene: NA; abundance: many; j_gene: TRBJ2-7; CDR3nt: TGCAGTGCACTAGAAGGGCCAGACGAGCAGTACTTC; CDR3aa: CSALEGPDEQYF
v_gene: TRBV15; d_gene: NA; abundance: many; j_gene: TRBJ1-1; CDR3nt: TGTGCCACCAGCAGAGTATACAGCACTGAAGCTTTCTTT; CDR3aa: CATSRVYSTEAFF
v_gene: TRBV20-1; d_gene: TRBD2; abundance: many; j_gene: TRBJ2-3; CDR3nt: TGCAGTGCTAATGGGGGCGGGAGGAGGTCAGATACGCAGTATTTT; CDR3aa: CSANGGGRRSDTQYF
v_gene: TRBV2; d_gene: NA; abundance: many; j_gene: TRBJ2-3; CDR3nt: TGTGCCAGCACACCCCGGGGGGCGGCCACAGATACGCAGTATTTT; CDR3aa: CASTPRGAATDTQYF
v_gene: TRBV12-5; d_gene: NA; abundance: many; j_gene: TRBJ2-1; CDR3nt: TGTGCTAGTGGTTTGGTCAAAGATGAGCAGTTCTTC; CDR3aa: CASGLVKDEQFF
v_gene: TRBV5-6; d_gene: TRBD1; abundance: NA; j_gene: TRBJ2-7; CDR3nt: TGTGCCAGCAGCTTTGGCAGGGGGCGCGAGCAGTACTTC; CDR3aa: CASSFGRGREQYF
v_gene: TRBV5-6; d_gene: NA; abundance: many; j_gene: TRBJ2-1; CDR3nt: TGTGCCAGCAGCTTGGATTCCTGGACGAGCTCCTACAATGAGCAGTTCTTC; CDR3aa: CASSLDSWTSSYNEQFF
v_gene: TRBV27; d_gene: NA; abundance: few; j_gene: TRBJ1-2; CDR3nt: TGTGCCAGCAGTTTATCCGGGACAAATAACTATGGCTACACCTTC; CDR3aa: CASSLSGTNNYGYTF
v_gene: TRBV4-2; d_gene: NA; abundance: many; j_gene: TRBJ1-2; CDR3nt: TGTGCCAGCAGCCAAGATTGGACACTGAAACGGGGCTACACCTTC; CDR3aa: CASSQDWTLKRGYTF
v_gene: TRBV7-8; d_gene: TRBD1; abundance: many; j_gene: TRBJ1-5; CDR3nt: TGTGCCAGCAGTCCCCGGGACAGCTCCAATCAGCCCCAGCATTTT; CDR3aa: CASSPRDSSNQPQHF
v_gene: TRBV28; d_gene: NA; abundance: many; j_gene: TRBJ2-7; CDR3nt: TGTGCCAGCACCGCACAGATAAAGGAGGGCGAGCAGTACTTC; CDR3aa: CASTAQIKEGEQYF
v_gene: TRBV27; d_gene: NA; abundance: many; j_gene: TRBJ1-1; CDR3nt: TGTGCCAGCAGCCCGTTCATGGGTACTGAAGCTTTCTTT; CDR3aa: CASSPFMGTEAFF
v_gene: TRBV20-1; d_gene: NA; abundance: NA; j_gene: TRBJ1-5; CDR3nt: TGCAGTGCTAGAGAGTCTCGACAGGATTCTAGTAGCAATCAGCCCCAGCATTTT; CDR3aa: CSARESRQDSSSNQPQHF
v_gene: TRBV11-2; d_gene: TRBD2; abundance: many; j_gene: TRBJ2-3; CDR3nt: TGTGCCAGCAGCTCGAGACTCCGACTAGCGGTGCCCATGAGATATACGCAGTATTTT; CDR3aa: CASSSRLRLAVPMRYTQYF
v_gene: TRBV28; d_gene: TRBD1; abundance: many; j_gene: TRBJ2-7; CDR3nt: TGTGCCAGCAGTTCTCGGACAGGGCTAGCCTACGAGCAGTACTTC; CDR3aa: CASSSRTGLAYEQYF
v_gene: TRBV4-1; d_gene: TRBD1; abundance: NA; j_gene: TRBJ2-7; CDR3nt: TGCGCCAGCAGCCAAGCAGGGGGCGGTTTTTACGAGCAGTACTTC; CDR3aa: CASSQAGGGFYEQYF
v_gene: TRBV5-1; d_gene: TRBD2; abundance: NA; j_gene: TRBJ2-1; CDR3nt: TGCGCCAGCAGCTTTCCCCGGACTAGCGGGACCTCAAGCTCCTACAATGAGCAGTTCTTC; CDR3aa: CASSFPRTSGTSSSYNEQFF
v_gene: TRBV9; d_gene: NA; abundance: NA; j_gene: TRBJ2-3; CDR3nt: TGTGCCAGCAGCGTTCTGATAGACCCGGAGAAGGCAGATACGCAGTATTTT; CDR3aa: CASSVLIDPEKADTQYF
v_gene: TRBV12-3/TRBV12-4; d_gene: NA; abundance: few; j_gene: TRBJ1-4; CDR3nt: TGTGCCAGCAGTTTCGTGCCCTTTATCGGAAAACTGTTTTTT; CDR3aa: CASSFVPFIGKLFF
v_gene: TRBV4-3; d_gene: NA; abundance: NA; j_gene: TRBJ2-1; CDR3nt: TGCGCCAGCAGCCAATTTGGGGGTTTCGATGAGCAGTTCTTC; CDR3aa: CASSQFGGFDEQFF
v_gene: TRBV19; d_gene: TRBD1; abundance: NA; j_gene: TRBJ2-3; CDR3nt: TGTGCCAGTAGTAGGGGGACAGGTTATAGCACAGATACGCAGTATTTT; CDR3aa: CASSRGTGYSTDTQYF
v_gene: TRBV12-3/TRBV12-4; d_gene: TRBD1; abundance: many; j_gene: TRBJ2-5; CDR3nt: TGTGCCAGCAGTTTTGATAACAGGGGGCTATTGGAGACCCAGTACTTC; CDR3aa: CASSFDNRGLLETQYF
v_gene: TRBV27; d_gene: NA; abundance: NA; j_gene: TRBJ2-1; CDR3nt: TGTGCCAGCACCTTTTCCGGGCGATCCTACAATGAGCAGTTCTTC; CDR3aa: CASTFSGRSYNEQFF
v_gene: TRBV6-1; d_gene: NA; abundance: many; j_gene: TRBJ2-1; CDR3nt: TGTGCCAGCAGTTATGGTCCGGGCTCCAGCTCCTACAATGAGCAGTTCTTC; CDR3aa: CASSYGPGSSSYNEQFF
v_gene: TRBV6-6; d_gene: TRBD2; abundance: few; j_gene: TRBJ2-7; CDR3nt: TGTGCCAGCAGTTACCCCGGGACTAGCGGGAGGGCCCTCTCCTACGAGCAGTACTTC; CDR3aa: CASSYPGTSGRALSYEQYF
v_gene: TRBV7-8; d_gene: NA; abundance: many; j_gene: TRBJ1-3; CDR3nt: TGTGCCAGCAGCTCCCCGCGTCGGGGGCTTGTCTCTGGAAACACCATATATTTT; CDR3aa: CASSSPRRGLVSGNTIYF
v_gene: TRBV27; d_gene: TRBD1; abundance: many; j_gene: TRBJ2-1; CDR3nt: TGTGCCAGCAGCAAGACAGGGGGCGGGGATGAGCAGTTCTTC; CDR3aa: CASSKTGGGDEQFF
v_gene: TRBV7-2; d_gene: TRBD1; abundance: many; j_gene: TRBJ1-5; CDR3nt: TGTGCCAGCAGCTTGGGACAGGGGAGCCCCAATCAGCCCCAGCATTTT; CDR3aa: CASSLGQGSPNQPQHF
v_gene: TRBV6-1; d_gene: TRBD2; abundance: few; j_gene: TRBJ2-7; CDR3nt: TGTGCCAGCAGGGGGACTAGCCACTACGAGCAGTACTTC; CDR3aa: CASRGTSHYEQYF
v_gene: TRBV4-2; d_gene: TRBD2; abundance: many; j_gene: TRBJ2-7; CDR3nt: TGTGCCAGCAGCCTTACTATAAGGACTAGCGGGAATATCGACGAGCAGTACTTC; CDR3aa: CASSLTIRTSGNIDEQYF